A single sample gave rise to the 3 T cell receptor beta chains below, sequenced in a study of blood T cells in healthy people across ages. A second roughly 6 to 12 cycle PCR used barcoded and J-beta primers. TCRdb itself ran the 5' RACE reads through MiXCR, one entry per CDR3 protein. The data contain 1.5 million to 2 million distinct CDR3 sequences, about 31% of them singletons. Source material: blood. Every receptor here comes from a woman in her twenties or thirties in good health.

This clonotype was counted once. The CDR3 loop is CSAYNLRGSVEKLFF. Written as DNA, the CDR3 is TGCAGTGCCTACAACCTCAGGGGTTCCGTGGAAAAACTGTTTTTT. The J gene is TRBJ1-4, the V gene TRBV20-1; D is perhaps TRBD1 (6 bases). The CDR3 sequence is 15 residues long. V dropped 6 bases and J dropped 8 bases, with 22 bases sitting between them. The germline V gene encodes CDR1 DFQATT and CDR2 SNEGSKA (reference sequence).

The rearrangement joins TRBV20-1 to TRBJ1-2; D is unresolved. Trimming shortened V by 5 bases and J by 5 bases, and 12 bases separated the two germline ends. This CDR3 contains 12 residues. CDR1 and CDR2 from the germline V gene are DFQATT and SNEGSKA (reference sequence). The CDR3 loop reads CSAVRRVYGYTF. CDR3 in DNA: TGCAGTGCTGTTAGGCGAGTTTATGGCTACACCTTC.

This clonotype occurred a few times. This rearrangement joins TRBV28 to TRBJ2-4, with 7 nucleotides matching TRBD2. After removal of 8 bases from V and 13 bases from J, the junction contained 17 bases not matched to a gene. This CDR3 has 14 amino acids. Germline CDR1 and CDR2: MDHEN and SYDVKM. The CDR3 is CASSRSLAAGGQYF. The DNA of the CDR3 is TGTGCCAGCTCCCGGAGCCTAGCGGCCGGGGGGCAGTACTTC.